A selection of T cell receptor beta chains follows, all from one sample in a study of glioma-infiltrating T cells. MiXCR was run by TCRdb on the multiplex PCR reads, yielding one entry per CDR3 protein. This table has about 190,000 distinct CDR3 sequences, 32% appearing once. The sample was glioma tissue, nonneoplastic brain tissue, or PBMCs (not recorded which). The source is a human donor with low-grade glioma or glioblastoma, undergoing nonglioma brain surgery, or in good health (not recorded which). CDR3s include the opening cysteine and the closing phenylalanine or tryptophan. Fields, in order: CDR3 DNA, CDR3 protein, V gene, clone size, D gene, J gene. The D gene is left open where the match is weak. A clone size is listed for some rows: how often the clone was seen (once, few, many), or a class if it is expanded.

cdr3_nt: TGTGCCAGCAGCCTAGGGGCATCGGCGGACCGGTACCAAGAGACCCAGTACTTC
cdr3_aa: CASSLGASADRYQETQYF
v_call: TRBV7-3
clone_size: few
d_call: .
j_call: TRBJ2-5

cdr3_nt: TGTGCCAGTTCATATGGCAGGACCTTTTGGTTCTTC
cdr3_aa: CASSYGRTFWFF
v_call: TRBV6-2/TRBV6-3
clone_size: many
d_call: .
j_call: TRBJ2-1

cdr3_nt: TGTGCCAGCAGCTTGGCGCTCCGCAGGGGTTCCGACGAGCAGTACTTC
cdr3_aa: CASSLALRRGSDEQYF
v_call: TRBV5-6
clone_size: .
d_call: .
j_call: TRBJ2-7

cdr3_nt: TGTGCCAGCAGTTTATCGAGCCCCTGGGCCAAAAACATTCAGTACTTC
cdr3_aa: CASSLSSPWAKNIQYF
v_call: TRBV27
clone_size: many
d_call: .
j_call: TRBJ2-4

cdr3_nt: TGTGCCAGCCAGGGAGGAAATAGCAATCAGCCCCAGCATTTT
cdr3_aa: CASQGGNSNQPQHF
v_call: TRBV19
clone_size: many
d_call: .
j_call: TRBJ1-5

cdr3_nt: TGTGCCAGCAGCCGCAAAGCGGGAGGTCCCCAAGATACGCAGTATTTT
cdr3_aa: CASSRKAGGPQDTQYF
v_call: TRBV6-2/TRBV6-3
clone_size: many
d_call: TRBD2
j_call: TRBJ2-3

cdr3_nt: TGTGCCAGCAGTATCAGGGGTGCGAACACTGAAGCTTTCTTT
cdr3_aa: CASSIRGANTEAFF
v_call: TRBV6-1
clone_size: many
d_call: .
j_call: TRBJ1-1

cdr3_nt: TGTGCCGGCGGGGACGGCAAGGGGGAGACCCAGTACTTC
cdr3_aa: CAGGDGKGETQYF
v_call: TRBV6-2/TRBV6-3
clone_size: few
d_call: .
j_call: TRBJ2-5

cdr3_nt: TGTGCCAGCAGCTTTATAGCGGGTGCCACCAGTGAGCAGTTCTTC
cdr3_aa: CASSFIAGATSEQFF
v_call: TRBV6-1
clone_size: .
d_call: TRBD2
j_call: TRBJ2-1

cdr3_nt: TGTGACAGAAGCCCCCGGGGTGGACAAGGGGAACCCAGATGCTCTGGAAACACCATATATTTT
cdr3_aa: CDRSPRGGQGEPRCSGNTIYF
v_call: TRBV7-6
clone_size: .
d_call: .
j_call: TRBJ1-3

cdr3_nt: TGCGCCAGCAGCCAGGACTACGATTACAATGAGCAGTTCTTC
cdr3_aa: CASSQDYDYNEQFF
v_call: TRBV4-3
clone_size: many
d_call: .
j_call: TRBJ2-1

cdr3_nt: TGCGCCAGCAGCTACTCCGGGACCGACACAGATACGCAGTATTTT
cdr3_aa: CASSYSGTDTDTQYF
v_call: TRBV5-1
clone_size: few
d_call: .
j_call: TRBJ2-3

cdr3_nt: TGTGCCAGCTCAAGACTAGCGGGCATAGCCTACGAGCAGTACTTC
cdr3_aa: CASSRLAGIAYEQYF
v_call: TRBV3-1
clone_size: .
d_call: TRBD2
j_call: TRBJ2-7

cdr3_nt: TGTGCCAGCAGCTTAGACGGACTAGCGGGACGCACAGATACGCAGTATTTT
cdr3_aa: CASSLDGLAGRTDTQYF
v_call: TRBV7-2
clone_size: many
d_call: TRBD2
j_call: TRBJ2-3

cdr3_nt: TGTGCCAGCAGTTTCGGGCCGTTCTATGGCTACACCTTC
cdr3_aa: CASSFGPFYGYTF
v_call: TRBV27
clone_size: many
d_call: .
j_call: TRBJ1-2

cdr3_nt: TGCGCCAGCAGCCGGGACAGGACAGCACCAACCTACGAGCAGTACTTC
cdr3_aa: CASSRDRTAPTYEQYF
v_call: TRBV4-1
clone_size: many
d_call: TRBD1
j_call: TRBJ2-7

cdr3_nt: TGTGCCAGCACATCGGGACCGAGCAATCAGCCCCAGCATTTT
cdr3_aa: CASTSGPSNQPQHF
v_call: TRBV2
clone_size: many
d_call: .
j_call: TRBJ1-5

cdr3_nt: TGTGCCAGCAGCTTCAACAGGGACGGTTCACCCCTCCACTTT
cdr3_aa: CASSFNRDGSPLHF
v_call: TRBV7-9
clone_size: many
d_call: .
j_call: TRBJ1-6

cdr3_nt: TGTGCCAGCAGCTTGGCCCAAGAGACCCAGTACTTC
cdr3_aa: CASSLAQETQYF
v_call: TRBV11-2
clone_size: many
d_call: .
j_call: TRBJ2-5

cdr3_nt: TGCAGCGCCCGGACCGGAGAAGCTTTCTTT
cdr3_aa: CSARTGEAFF
v_call: TRBV29-1
clone_size: many
d_call: .
j_call: TRBJ1-1

cdr3_nt: TGTGCCAGCAGTTTAGGATCGGCCACTGAAGCTTTCTTT
cdr3_aa: CASSLGSATEAFF
v_call: TRBV27
clone_size: many
d_call: .
j_call: TRBJ1-1

cdr3_nt: TGTGCCACCACCCGGGACTATGCCTACGAGCAGTACTTC
cdr3_aa: CATTRDYAYEQYF
v_call: TRBV2
clone_size: many
d_call: TRBD2
j_call: TRBJ2-7

cdr3_nt: TGTGCCAGTAGTATCGGGCTAAACAGGGGTTGGAACTATGGCTACACCTTC
cdr3_aa: CASSIGLNRGWNYGYTF
v_call: TRBV19
clone_size: many
d_call: TRBD1
j_call: TRBJ1-2

cdr3_nt: TGCAGCGTTGGATCGCTTAGGGCTAGCGGGAGGAAGGTAGAGACCCAGTACTTC
cdr3_aa: CSVGSLRASGRKVETQYF
v_call: TRBV29-1
clone_size: .
d_call: TRBD2
j_call: TRBJ2-5

cdr3_nt: TGCAGCGTTTTCAGGGTGGAGGGCTACACCTTC
cdr3_aa: CSVFRVEGYTF
v_call: TRBV29-1
clone_size: many
d_call: .
j_call: TRBJ1-2

cdr3_nt: .
cdr3_aa: CASSTTGTSSYEQYFGPGNQPQHF
v_call: TRBV6-6
clone_size: .
d_call: .
j_call: TRBJ1-5

cdr3_nt: TGTGCCAGCACCCACGGGGGAACCGGGGAGCTGTTTTTT
cdr3_aa: CASTHGGTGELFF
v_call: TRBV11-3
clone_size: few
d_call: .
j_call: TRBJ2-2

cdr3_nt: TGTGCCAGCAGCCCAGGACTAGCGGGAGCAGCAGATACGCAGTATTTT
cdr3_aa: CASSPGLAGAADTQYF
v_call: TRBV3-1
clone_size: few
d_call: TRBD2
j_call: TRBJ2-3

cdr3_nt: TGCGCCAGCAGCTTGGAAGCGGCTAGCGCCTCCTACGAGCAGTACTTC
cdr3_aa: CASSLEAASASYEQYF
v_call: TRBV5-1
clone_size: .
d_call: .
j_call: TRBJ2-7

cdr3_nt: TGTGCCAGCAACAGGGGTGGACAGGCTAACTATGGCTACACCTTC
cdr3_aa: CASNRGGQANYGYTF
v_call: TRBV2
clone_size: many
d_call: TRBD1
j_call: TRBJ1-2

cdr3_nt: TGTGCCAGCAGTTGGGACAGGGGGCCATCCTACGAGCAGTACTTC
cdr3_aa: CASSWDRGPSYEQYF
v_call: TRBV12-3/TRBV12-4
clone_size: few
d_call: TRBD1
j_call: TRBJ2-7

cdr3_nt: TGTGCAAGAAGCCCAGGGACAGTAGGAGCTTTCTTT
cdr3_aa: CARSPGTVGAFF
v_call: TRBV27
clone_size: .
d_call: TRBD1
j_call: TRBJ1-1

cdr3_nt: TGTGCCAGTAGTATCTCAGGGGGGCACACAGATACGCAGTATTTT
cdr3_aa: CASSISGGHTDTQYF
v_call: TRBV19
clone_size: .
d_call: .
j_call: TRBJ2-3

cdr3_nt: TGTGCCAGCAGCTTAAGTCGGATCAATGAGCAGTTCTTC
cdr3_aa: CASSLSRINEQFF
v_call: TRBV7-9
clone_size: .
d_call: .
j_call: TRBJ2-1

cdr3_nt: TGTGCCAGCAGTATGACAGGGGGGGTTACCCCTCTTGGCTACACCTTC
cdr3_aa: CASSMTGGVTPLGYTF
v_call: TRBV27
clone_size: many
d_call: TRBD1
j_call: TRBJ1-2

cdr3_nt: TGTGCCAGCAGCCTAGACGACGCAGGAGAGACCCAGTACTTC
cdr3_aa: CASSLDDAGETQYF
v_call: TRBV7-7
clone_size: .
d_call: .
j_call: TRBJ2-5

cdr3_nt: TGTGCCACCAGTGATTACAAGCCTGGGGCCAACGTCCTGACTTTC
cdr3_aa: CATSDYKPGANVLTF
v_call: TRBV24-1
clone_size: many
d_call: .
j_call: TRBJ2-6

cdr3_nt: TGTGCCAGCAGCCCGGGACAGCGAACCTATGGGCAGTACTTC
cdr3_aa: CASSPGQRTYGQYF
v_call: TRBV6-2/TRBV6-3
clone_size: .
d_call: TRBD1
j_call: TRBJ2-7

cdr3_nt: TGTGTCAGCAGTTCTGGGGCCAACGTCCTGACTTTC
cdr3_aa: CVSSSGANVLTF
v_call: TRBV27
clone_size: .
d_call: .
j_call: TRBJ2-6

cdr3_nt: TGTGCCAGCAGCTTCGTCATGGTAGGCGGGAGTACTAATGAGCAGTTCTTC
cdr3_aa: CASSFVMVGGSTNEQFF
v_call: TRBV7-2
clone_size: many
d_call: TRBD2
j_call: TRBJ2-1

cdr3_nt: TGTGCCAGTAGTACCCCCGGGACTACTAACTCCTACGAGCAGTACTTC
cdr3_aa: CASSTPGTTNSYEQYF
v_call: TRBV19
clone_size: .
d_call: TRBD2
j_call: TRBJ2-7

cdr3_nt: TGTGCCAGCAGCTCCCCTACTAAGATCCCCTACAATGAGCAGTTCTTC
cdr3_aa: CASSSPTKIPYNEQFF
v_call: TRBV6-2/TRBV6-3
clone_size: many
d_call: .
j_call: TRBJ2-1

cdr3_nt: TGTGCCAGCAGCGGGTCGAGTCCCTACAATGAGCAGTTCTTC
cdr3_aa: CASSGSSPYNEQFF
v_call: TRBV6-2/TRBV6-3
clone_size: many
d_call: .
j_call: TRBJ2-1

cdr3_nt: TGCAGCGTTGAAAGGGCGGGAGGGAAGGATGAGCAGTTCTTC
cdr3_aa: CSVERAGGKDEQFF
v_call: TRBV29-1
clone_size: many
d_call: TRBD2
j_call: TRBJ2-1

cdr3_nt: TGCAGTGCTAGAGATCGCGTGACAGGGGGCGGAGGGGAGCTGTTTTTT
cdr3_aa: CSARDRVTGGGGELFF
v_call: TRBV20-1
clone_size: many
d_call: TRBD1
j_call: TRBJ2-2

cdr3_nt: TGTGCCAGCAGCTCGGGACTAGCGGGAGGAACCTTCTACGAGCAGTACTTC
cdr3_aa: CASSSGLAGGTFYEQYF
v_call: TRBV5-4
clone_size: .
d_call: TRBD2
j_call: TRBJ2-7

cdr3_nt: TGTGCCAGCAGGCGGACAGGGGGCAACGAGCAGTACTTC
cdr3_aa: CASRRTGGNEQYF
v_call: TRBV12-3/TRBV12-4
clone_size: many
d_call: TRBD1
j_call: TRBJ2-7